This entry features one T cell receptor beta chain sequence. CDR1 and CDR2 from the germline V gene are PRHDT and FYEKMQ (reference sequence). V was cut by 5 bases and J by 0 bases, with 13 bases left in between. The CDR3 is 15 amino acids. This sample is part of a study of blood T cell repertoires in COVID-19. Across the study: Researchers got acute and convalescent COVID-19 samples from the United States, Italy and Spain. Sample material is recorded as cDNA or gDNA derived from T cells, B-cell-depleted T cells, or PBMCs.

Per the study methods: Counts of nucleated cells, estimated from reference gene primer amplification, were obtained. Sequencing was performed with immunoSEQ multiplex PCR; in TCRdb, only in-frame clones are kept and a portion is missing. V and J calls plus clone size are reproduced from that table; the DNA served to infer D and trimming. The data show roughly 180,000 clones, with about 85% seen just once and under 7% held by the top ten. The sequence was collected from a woman between 50 and 59 years old with COVID-19, enrolled during active disease. The chain combines TRBV13 with TRBJ1-1, with D tentatively TRBD1 (6 bases). The sequenced material came from peripheral blood. The CDR3 reads CASSTRDILNTEAFF. The CDR3 region has the DNA TGTGCCAGCAGCACCCGGGACATATTGAACACTGAAGCTTTCTTT.